This T cell receptor beta chain emerged from a study of shared clonotypes between healthy human individuals. Findings of the study overall: Shared clonotypes across all four donors exceeded non-shared ones in generation probability.

To note about this clone: Its antigen is unknown.

The input for sorted-subset replicate PCRs was approximately 200 ng DNA, tens of thousands of T cell genomes. Only in-frame clones appear in the TCRdb table, and some are missing; sequencing was by immunoSEQ multiplex PCR. This table has around 700,000 clones, around 72% appearing once. Trimming cost V 3 bases and J 7 bases; bases outside gene matches: 10. Germline V gene sequence: CDR1 SGHRS, CDR2 YFSETQ. The CDR3 extends over 14 amino acids. This rearrangement joins TRBV5-1 to TRBJ2-7; 7 bases are shared with TRBD1. This TCR was sampled from a woman aged 25 to 39 in good health. Sequenced: memory CD4+ T cells sorted from blood. Subset denoted: CD45RA-negative fraction. DNA of the CDR3: TGCGCCAGCAGCTCACTTGACAGGGCTGAGGAGCAGTACTTC. Encoded protein: CASSSLDRAEEQYF.